Presented here are 29 T cell receptor beta chains from one specimen sequenced in a study of shared clonotypes between healthy human individuals. In the naive CD8 group, cells lacked CD45RO and were positively selected for CCR7, so terminally differentiated effector memory CD45RA+ cells were left out. Clones were read by immunoSEQ multiplex PCR, and TCRdb kept only the in-frame ones, dropping some. The sample includes fewer than 1 million clones, 95% to 97% of them seen just once. Sequenced input: naive CD8+ T cells sorted from blood. These receptor sequences come from a man aged 30 to 39 in good health.

V usage is TRBV30 and J usage is TRBJ1-1; no firm D call. The V and J ends lost 5 bases and 0 bases respectively, with 10 bases between them. The CDR3 loop spans 13 amino acids. Germline V lookup: CDR1 GTSNPN, CDR2 SVGIG (reference sequence). The CDR3 region has the DNA TGTGCCTGGTCCCTAGCCGTGAACACTGAAGCTTTCTTT. This sequence encodes CAWSLAVNTEAFF.

CDR3 region: CASSDFGTSQETQYF. The CDR3 nucleotides read TGTGCCAGCAGTGATTTCGGAACGTCTCAAGAGACCCAGTACTTC. This chain connects TRBV2 to TRBJ2-5; the D is unclear. The CDR3 covers 15 residues. V lost 3 bases and J lost 2, with 13 bases in between. CDR1 and CDR2 (germline): SNHLY, FYNNEI.

Turning to this clone: This sample also contains other DNA sequences that code for the same CDR3. This sequence joins TRBV7-9 and TRBJ2-7; 10 positions match TRBD2. The CDR3 runs to 13 residues. The germline V gene has CDR1 SEHNR and CDR2 FQNEAQ (reference sequence). V gave up 6 bases and J gave up 3 bases; unmatched junction bases: 2. This chain's CDR3 is CASSTSGDYEQYF. DNA for the CDR3: TGTGCCAGCAGTACTAGCGGGGACTACGAGCAGTACTTC.

This rearrangement joins TRBV2 to TRBJ1-5, with a tentative D call TRBD1 (6 bases). CDR3 length: 14 amino acids. Trimming took 6 bases from V and 5 from J, leaving 14 bases between them. Germline V gene data show CDR1 as SNHLY and CDR2 as FYNNEI. CDR3 nucleotides: TGTGCCAGCAGGGAGGACAGCTTCTATCAGCCCCAGCATTTT. It yields the protein CASREDSFYQPQHF.

J is TRBJ2-5 and V is TRBV4-3; D is unclear. V lost 1 base, J lost 5 bases, and 11 bases lay in between. The germline V gene has CDR1 LGHNA and CDR2 YSLEER. This CDR3 region has 14 residues. CDR3 DNA: TGCGCCAGCAGCCAAGTACCCCTGAGGGAGACCCAGTACTTC. Its translation: CASSQVPLRETQYF.

The chain recombines TRBV9 with TRBJ1-1; perhaps TRBD1 as D (6 bases). Trimming took 0 bases from V and 4 from J, leaving 13 bases between them. Germline CDR1 SGDLS, CDR2 YYNGEE. This CDR3 has 15 residues. CDR3 in DNA: TGTGCCAGCAGCGTAGAGGGCAGGGGAATCACTGAAGCTTTCTTT. Amino acids: CASSVEGRGITEAFF.

In DNA, the CDR3 is TGTGCCAGCAGCTTGGAGGGACAGGGGGTAGGTGAGCAGTACTTC. Its translation: CASSLEGQGVGEQYF. The chain carries TRBV5-4 and TRBJ2-7; TRBD1 matches 11 bases. CDR1 is SGHNT, CDR2 YYREEE, per germline (reference sequence). V was clipped by 0 bases and J by 7 bases; unmatched bases: 6. This CDR3 is built from 15 residues.

The chain joins TRBV30 to TRBJ1-5; no firm D call. Between the trimmed V and J ends, which lost 0 bases and 0 bases, there was a span of 9 bases. This CDR3 has 15 amino acids. Germline CDR1 reads GTSNPN; CDR2 reads SVGIG (reference sequence). CDR3 sequence reads: CAWSVGAISNQPQHF. CDR3 DNA: TGTGCCTGGAGTGTGGGTGCGATTAGCAATCAGCCCCAGCATTTT.

V gene TRBV14 combines with J gene TRBJ1-2; D gene unclear. Trimming left V 3 bases short and J 4 bases short, with 9 bases between. The CDR3 has 13 residues. Germline CDR1 and CDR2: SGHDN and FVKESK. In nucleotides, the CDR3 is TGTGCCAGCAGCCACCTACCCGGCTATGGCTACACCTTC. As protein: CASSHLPGYGYTF.

Notes on this clone: This sample also contains other DNA sequences that code for the same CDR3. The chain combines TRBV6-5 with TRBJ2-2, with D perhaps TRBD1 (6 bases). The germline CDR1 and CDR2 sequences are MNHEY and SVGAGI. The CDR3 runs 13 residues. The ends were cut back, 6 bases at V and 5 bases at J, with 10 bases in the middle. CDR3 nucleotides: TGTGCCAGCAGCCTGCAGGGGACCGGGGAGCTGTTTTTT. Protein sequence: CASSLQGTGELFF.

The chain uses TRBV29-1 and TRBJ2-1; a weak D match, TRBD2 (6 bases). CDR1 and CDR2 from the germline V gene are SQVTM and ANQGSEA. Trimming removed 1 base at V and 2 bases at J, with 12 bases between. CDR3 length equals 15 residues. CDR3 in amino acids: CSVEGGAGPYNEQFF. Here the CDR3 DNA reads TGCAGCGTTGAAGGGGGTGCGGGACCCTACAATGAGCAGTTCTTC.

This chain connects TRBV7-8 to TRBJ2-7; the D is unclear. The V gene's germline CDR1 is SGHVS and CDR2 FQNEAQ. Between the trimmed V and J ends, which lost 3 bases and 2 bases, there was a span of 14 bases. The CDR3 has 15 residues. CDR3 in amino acids: CASSFYFERTYEQYF. The CDR3 bases are TGTGCCAGCAGCTTTTATTTCGAGCGTACCTACGAGCAGTACTTC.

The chain recombines TRBV11-2 with TRBJ2-5, with 13 bases matching TRBD2. The length of the CDR3 is 15 residues. V dropped 4 bases and J dropped 5; count of bases not matched to a gene: 4. CDR1 is SGHAT, CDR2 FQNNGV, per germline. For the CDR3, the DNA is TGTGCCAGCAGCTCGGGACTAGCGGGACGGGAGACCCAGTACTTC. Amino acid sequence: CASSSGLAGRETQYF.

The V call is TRBV6-5, the J call TRBJ1-2; D gene ambiguous. This CDR3 is built from 15 residues. Looked up from germline, CDR1 is MNHEY and CDR2 is SVGAGI. V gave up 0 bases and J gave up 2 bases, with 10 bases separating them. The CDR3 coding sequence is TGTGCCAGCAGTTACTCGACTCCCAGGAACTATGGCTACACCTTC. Its translation is CASSYSTPRNYGYTF.

V gene TRBV7-9 combines with J gene TRBJ1-4; D remains unclear. The CDR3 has 17 amino acids. The V end lost 2 bases, the J end lost 1 base, and 14 bases lay between the germline ends. Germline lookup yields CDR1 SEHNR and CDR2 FQNEAQ (reference sequence). In DNA, the CDR3 is TGTGCCAGCAGCTTAAAGGCGTGGCTAGAAACTAATGAAAAACTGTTTTTT. Translating it yields CASSLKAWLETNEKLFF.

This rearrangement joins TRBV11-1 to TRBJ2-3, with D maybe TRBD2 (5 bases). Germline V gene data show CDR1 as SGHAT and CDR2 as FQDESV (reference sequence). There are 18 residues in the CDR3. With 4 bases removed from V and 0 bases from J, the gap between germline ends came to 20 bases. CDR3 nucleotide sequence: TGTGCCAGCAGCTCCCCTCCAACCGGGGTCACTAGCACAGATACGCAGTATTTT. It translates to CASSSPPTGVTSTDTQYF. Full variable domain (missing parts from reference TRBV11-1 and TRBJ2-3): EAEVAQSPRYKITEKSQAVAFWCDPISGHATLYWYRQILGQGPELLVQFQDESVVDDSQLPKDRFSAERLKGVDSTLKIQPAELGDSAMYLCASSSPPTGVTSTDTQYFGPGTRLTVL.

The V gene is TRBV15, the J gene TRBJ1-4; no clear D gene. CDR3 length equals 13 residues. In germline, CDR1 is LNHNV, CDR2 YYDKDF (reference sequence). V was clipped by 1 base and J by 8 bases, with 8 bases between them. This chain's CDR3 is CATSRVEEEKLFF. In nucleotides, the CDR3 is TGTGCCACCAGCAGAGTCGAAGAAGAAAAACTGTTTTTT.

The J gene is TRBJ2-7, the V gene TRBV29-1, with 7 nucleotides matching TRBD2. Trimming cost V 6 bases and J 3 bases; bases outside gene matches: 2. Germline assignment: CDR1 SQVTM and CDR2 ANQGSEA. CDR3 size: 11 residues. In nucleotides, the CDR3 is TGCAGCGTCGGACTAGACTACGAGCAGTACTTC. It yields the protein CSVGLDYEQYF.

The chain carries TRBV18 and TRBJ1-1, with 7 bases matching TRBD1. CDR3 length equals 13 residues. CDR1 and CDR2 from the germline V gene are KGHSH and LQKENI. V was clipped by 6 bases and J by 1 base; unmatched bases: 2. CDR3 loop: CASSGTENTEAFF. Written as DNA, the CDR3 is TGTGCCAGCTCGGGGACAGAGAACACTGAAGCTTTCTTT.

The chain links TRBV11-2 to TRBJ2-7; 8 bases are a match to TRBD1. The CDR3 covers 13 residues. In germline, CDR1 is SGHAT, CDR2 FQNNGV. The V segment lost 5 bases and the J segment 2 bases; nucleotides outside the gene matches: 2. The CDR3 DNA reads as TGTGCCAGCAGCGTGGGACAGGCCTACGAGCAGTACTTC. Translation: CASSVGQAYEQYF.

The rearrangement links TRBV7-9 to TRBJ2-3, with TRBD1 as a possible D gene (5 bases). Germline-derived CDR1 and CDR2 are SEHNR and FQNEAQ (reference sequence). CDR3 length: 17 amino acids. The V end lost 1 base, the J end lost 2 bases, and 16 bases lay between the germline ends. The CDR3 reads CASSLGPGSPITDTQYF. The CDR3 DNA is TGTGCCAGCAGCTTAGGCCCAGGGTCACCCATCACAGATACGCAGTATTTT.

The chain has TRBV7-2 and TRBJ1-1; D remains unclear. Germline V gene lookup returns CDR1 SGHTA and CDR2 FQGNSA. V shed 5 bases and J shed 4 bases, with 14 bases lying between them. The CDR3 extends over 14 amino acids. CDR3 sequence (DNA): TGTGCCAGCAGCCCGTGGACCGCCTTCACTGAAGCTTTCTTT. As protein: CASSPWTAFTEAFF. Full variable domain (rest looked up from reference TRBV7-2 and TRBJ1-1): GAGVSQSPSNKVTEKGKDVELRCDPISGHTALYWYRQSLGQGLEFLIYFQGNSAPDKSGLPSDRFSAERTGGSVSTLTIQRTQQEDSAVYLCASSPWTAFTEAFFGQGTRLTVV.

This rearrangement joins TRBV19 to TRBJ2-7; 11 bases map to TRBD2. The CDR3 is 15 amino acids. Germline CDR1 and CDR2: LNHDA and SQIVND (reference sequence). Trimming removed 7 bases from V and 2 bases from J; junction bases left unmatched: 7. The CDR3 region is CASKFGTSGPYEQYF. The CDR3 nucleotides read TGTGCCAGTAAATTCGGGACTAGCGGACCCTACGAGCAGTACTTC.

The V and J genes are TRBV12-5 and TRBJ2-1; TRBD1 or TRBD2 may be the D gene (5 bases each). The CDR3 sequence is 17 residues long. Per the germline V gene, CDR1 is LGHNT and CDR2 is FRNRAP. With 5 bases removed from V and 0 bases from J, the gap between germline ends came to 17 bases. CDR3 residues: CASGVAGDASSYNEQFF. The CDR3 DNA reads TGTGCTAGTGGTGTCGCCGGGGACGCGAGCTCCTACAATGAGCAGTTCTTC. The variable domain in full, with the rest retrieved from reference TRBV12-5 and TRBJ2-1, is DARVTQTPRHKVTEMGQEVTMRCQPILGHNTVFWYRQTMMQGLELLAYFRNRAPLDDSGMPKDRFSAEMPDATLATLKIQPSEPRDSAVYFCASGVAGDASSYNEQFFGPGTRLTVL.

The CDR3 protein is CASSPSGRYNEQFF. CDR3 coding DNA: TGCGCCAGCAGCCCTAGCGGGAGGTACAATGAGCAGTTCTTC. This chain links TRBV5-1 with TRBJ2-1; 11 bases map to TRBD2. CDR3 size: 14 residues. With V trimmed by 4 bases and J by 4 bases, 1 base remained unmatched. Per the germline V gene, CDR1 is SGHRS and CDR2 is YFSETQ.

The rearrangement links TRBV6-4 to TRBJ2-4, with TRBD1 identical over 8 bases. Trimming took 6 bases from V and 3 from J; bases not matched to a gene: 16. The V gene's germline CDR1 is MRHNA and CDR2 SNTAGT. CDR3 size: 18 residues. The CDR3 sequence is CASREKGRQGNYKNIQYF. As DNA, the CDR3 is TGTGCCAGCAGGGAAAAAGGCCGACAGGGGAATTACAAAAACATTCAGTACTTC.

The gene calls are TRBV11-2 and TRBJ2-1; D unresolved. Trimming cost V 0 bases and J 4 bases, with 10 bases left between them. Germline V CDR1 and CDR2: SGHAT, FQNNGV. The CDR3 length is 15 residues. CDR3 nucleotide sequence: TGTGCCAGCAGCTTAGAGGACGGGCCATACAATGAGCAGTTCTTC. Translated, it gives CASSLEDGPYNEQFF.

This sequence joins TRBV11-3 and TRBJ2-1; the D gene is possibly TRBD2 (6 bases). V lost 5 bases, J lost 6 bases, and 20 bases lay in between. The germline V gene encodes CDR1 SGHNT and CDR2 YENEEA. The CDR3 contains 16 residues. The CDR3 reads CASSPRLAGMGNEQFF. The CDR3, as DNA: TGTGCCAGCAGCCCCAGACTCGCGGGAATGGGCAATGAGCAGTTCTTC.

J is TRBJ2-7 and V is TRBV15, with D maybe TRBD1 (8 bases). Per germline, CDR1 LNHNV and CDR2 YYDKDF (reference sequence). The V and J ends lost 8 bases and 1 base respectively, with 12 bases between them. The CDR3 spans 13 residues. The CDR3 loop is CATGRDRSYEQYF. DNA for the CDR3: TGTGCCACCGGGAGGGACAGGTCCTACGAGCAGTACTTC.